This TCR beta chain was identified during a study of T-cell memory formation after mild COVID-19 (dated by TCRdb to the early 2020s). In terms of the full investigation: Most TCR sequence clusters were specific to one of the two donors. In two donors, T-cell clones that expanded and contracted after mild COVID-19 were tracked by sequencing TCRalpha and TCRbeta repertoires over time. Two young, previously healthy adult volunteers made up the cohort, one male and one female.

Many counts were recorded for this clonotype. Its antigen remains undetermined. The input lacks base qualities; no much larger clone sits a single base away. PBMCs were isolated by Ficoll-Paque density gradient centrifugation. What the authors observed across the whole study: Clones contracting from day 15 to 85 had balanced CD4/CD8 phenotypes, while a second wave expanding from day 15 to 37 was biased towards CD4+. Only a couple of mild cases were covered by the study, and larger cohorts that include severe cases with pre-infection samples were considered necessary. Contracting CD4+ clones appeared mostly in the CM and EM memory subsets, whereas CD8+ clones were enriched in EMRA. SARS-CoV-2 specificity of the second-wave clones peaking on day 37 was not confirmed. Some responding clones were detected in pre-infection memory, suggesting pre-existing cross-reactive memory T cells joined the SARS-CoV-2 response.

V ends up 6 bases short and J 2 bases short, with an unmatched junction base count of 0. The CDR3 goes from the cysteine to the phenylalanine over 12 residues. The CDR3 DNA has 36 bases and is translated from base 1. According to the germline V gene, CDR1 reads KGHSH and CDR2 reads LQKENI. Sequencing used an Illumina NovaSeq 6000. TCRalpha and TCRbeta cDNA libraries were built by 5'RACE with constant-segment primers, adding sample barcodes and unique molecular identifiers. Trizol reagent was used to extract RNA from every sample. Amplification of the libraries took two PCR steps, and the second step added a second sample barcode plus Illumina TruSeq adapters. The libraries were sequenced on an Illumina NovaSeq using 2 x 150 bp paired-end reads. On the study's bioinformatics: The reads were demultiplexed and collapsed into UMI-guided consensus sequences using migec v1.2.7. With mixcr v2.1.11, UMI consensuses were aligned to TRA and TRB V and J templates and assembled into clonotypes. A clonotype was counted as expanded or contracted only when both edgeR and NoisET called the clonotype significant, with the noise models trained on biological replicates. For edgeR calls, the thresholds were a false discovery rate-adjusted p below 0.01 and a log2 fold-change of 1. PCA with hierarchical clustering of max-normalized trajectories of the 1000 most abundant clonotypes was used as exploratory dynamics analysis. Separately sequenced CD4+ and CD8+ repertoires were used to assign the CD4 or CD8 phenotype of responding clones. TCRdb reprocessing: public reads trimmed at Q25 with fastp, clones called with MiXCR, in-frame beta chains kept. CDR3 protein duplicates are merged, each entry listing the most common genes and DNA. TCRdb's processing, not the authors', yielded these V and J calls. The sample contains 350,000 to 400,000 distinct CDR3 sequences, 21% of them found a single time. The ten largest make up 12% of the sample.

The receptor's source is an adult woman who had mild COVID-19 (a few samples of this study predate the infection). The sample titles of this study are shuffled in the database, so cell type and time point are left out; the donor was told from shared clones. Input material: PBMCs or a T cell subset sorted from them (not recorded which). The chain was built from TRBV18 and TRBJ2-7; the central 8 bases match TRBD1. The sequenced DNA is TGTGCCAGCTCGACAGGGGCCTACGAGCAGTACTTC. This translates into CASSTGAYEQYF.